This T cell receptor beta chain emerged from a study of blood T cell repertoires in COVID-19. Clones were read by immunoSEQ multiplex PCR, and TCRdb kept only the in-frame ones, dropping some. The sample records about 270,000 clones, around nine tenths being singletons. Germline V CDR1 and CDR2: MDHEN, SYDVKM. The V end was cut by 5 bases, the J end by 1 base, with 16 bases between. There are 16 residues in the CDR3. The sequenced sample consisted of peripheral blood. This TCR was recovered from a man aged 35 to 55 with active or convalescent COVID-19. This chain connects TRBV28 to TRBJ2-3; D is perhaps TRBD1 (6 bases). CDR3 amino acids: CASSNRESGGTDTQYF. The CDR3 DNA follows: TGTGCCAGCAGTAACAGGGAAAGTGGGGGCACAGATACGCAGTATTTT.